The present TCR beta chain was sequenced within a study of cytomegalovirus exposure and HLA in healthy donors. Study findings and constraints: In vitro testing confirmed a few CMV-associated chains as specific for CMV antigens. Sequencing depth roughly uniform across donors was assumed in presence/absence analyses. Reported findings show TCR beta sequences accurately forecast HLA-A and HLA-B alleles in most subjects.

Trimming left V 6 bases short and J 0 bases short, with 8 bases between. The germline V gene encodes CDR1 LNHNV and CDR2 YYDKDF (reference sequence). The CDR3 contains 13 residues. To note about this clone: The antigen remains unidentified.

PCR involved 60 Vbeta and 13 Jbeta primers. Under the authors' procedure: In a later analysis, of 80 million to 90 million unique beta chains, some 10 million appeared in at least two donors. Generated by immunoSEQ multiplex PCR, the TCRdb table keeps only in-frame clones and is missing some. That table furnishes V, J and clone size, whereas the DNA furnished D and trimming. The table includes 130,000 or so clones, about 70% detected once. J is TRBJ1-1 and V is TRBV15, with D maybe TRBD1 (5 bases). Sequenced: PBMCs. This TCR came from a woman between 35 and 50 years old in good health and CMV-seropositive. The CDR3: CATRPTVNTEAFF. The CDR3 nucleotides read TGTGCCACCAGACCGACAGTGAACACTGAAGCTTTCTTT.